A single sample is the source of the 20 T cell receptor beta chains below, sequenced in a study of Graves' ophthalmopathy and Graves' hyperthyroidism. Amplified TCR beta CDR3 regions were obtained using RNA transcripts as template. First-round RT-PCR with HTBI primers preceded a second-round multiplex PCR. One entry per CDR3 protein results from TCRdb running MiXCR on the multiplex PCR reads. Altogether roughly 500,000 distinct CDR3 sequences are present, roughly an eighth being singletons, with the ten largest covering 9.8%. Sequencing was performed on blood. These receptors all come from a woman under 40 with Graves' ophthalmopathy.

This clonotype was counted once. V and J are TRBV6-1 and TRBJ1-6; the D is unclear. Trimming removed 4 bases at V and 8 bases at J, with 9 bases between. There are 13 residues in the CDR3. Germline V gene sequence: CDR1 MNHNS, CDR2 SASEGT. Here the CDR3 reads CASSGRVDSPLHF. The CDR3 nucleotides are TGTGCCAGCAGTGGACGGGTAGATTCACCCCTCCACTTT.

This clonotype was recorded at least ten times. The chain combines TRBV12-3 or TRBV12-4 with TRBJ2-5; TRBD1 is a possible D gene (6 bases). Trimming took 5 bases from V and 5 from J, leaving 15 bases between them. The CDR3 has 14 residues. CDR3 sequence reads: CASSMDRLKETQYF. Written as DNA, the CDR3 is TGTGCCAGCAGTATGGACAGATTGAAGGAGACCCAGTACTTC.

This clonotype was detected ten times or more. V and J are TRBV6-1 and TRBJ2-5, with D tentatively TRBD2 (6 bases). The CDR3 length is 13 residues. The ends were cut back, 4 bases at V and 2 bases at J, with 8 bases in the middle. Germline lookup yields CDR1 MNHNS and CDR2 SASEGT. The CDR3 sequence is CASSGLGQETQYF. The CDR3 DNA sequence: TGTGCCAGCAGTGGACTAGGACAAGAGACCCAGTACTTC.

This clonotype was seen at least ten times. CDR3 protein: CSVELVTGEVGELFF. The DNA for the CDR3 is TGCAGCGTTGAATTGGTTACAGGGGAGGTCGGGGAGCTGTTTTTT. The chain combines TRBV29-1 with TRBJ2-2; a possible D gene is TRBD1 (7 bases). The CDR3 length is 15 residues. Germline values: CDR1 SQVTM, CDR2 ANQGSEA. V was trimmed by 2 bases and J by 7 bases, leaving 17 bases between them.

This rearrangement joins TRBV6-1 to TRBJ2-2; possible D gene TRBD2, 6 bases. Germline V CDR1 and CDR2: MNHNS, SASEGT. The CDR3 has 14 amino acids. Trimming stripped 2 bases from V and 4 bases from J, with 8 bases between. The CDR3 reads CASSELGGTGELFF. The CDR3 DNA reads as TGTGCCAGCAGTGAATTGGGGGGCACCGGGGAGCTGTTTTTT.

The sample holds many counts of this clonotype. J is TRBJ2-5 and V is TRBV7-8, with 8 nucleotides matching TRBD1. Trimming at V came to 5 bases and at J to 2 bases, leaving 4 bases not matched to a gene. Germline loops: CDR1 SGHVS, CDR2 FQNEAQ. This CDR3 has 14 residues. Here the CDR3 reads CASSGRQGQETQYF. Here the CDR3 DNA reads TGTGCCAGCAGCGGGCGACAGGGGCAAGAGACCCAGTACTTC.

In its sample, this clonotype was seen many times. The genes are TRBV13 and TRBJ2-2; D tentatively reads TRBD1 or TRBD2 (5 bases each). The germline V gene has CDR1 PRHDT and CDR2 FYEKMQ (reference sequence). This CDR3 is built from 16 residues. Trimming removed 5 bases from V and 3 bases from J, with 16 bases in between. The CDR3, as DNA: TGTGCCAGCAGCGGAATTGGGGGATTTGACACCGGGGAGCTGTTTTTT. Protein product: CASSGIGGFDTGELFF.

In this sample, this clonotype turned up many times. The chain is built from TRBV28 and TRBJ1-2, with TRBD1 as a possible D gene (5 bases). This CDR3 has 14 residues. Germline CDR1 is MDHEN and CDR2 is SYDVKM. The V gene lost 2 bases and the J gene lost 0 bases, with 7 bases spanning the gap. CDR3 bases: TGTGCCAGCAGTTTAGGACAATCTAACTATGGCTACACCTTC. Protein product: CASSLGQSNYGYTF.

This clonotype was counted ten times or more. The rearrangement uses TRBV20-1 and TRBJ2-7; D perhaps matches TRBD1 (5 bases). CDR1 is DFQATT, CDR2 SNEGSKA, per germline (reference sequence). The CDR3 totals 13 residues. Trimming stripped 0 bases from V and 7 bases from J, with 13 bases between. The CDR3 loop reads CSARDQGSWEQYF. The DNA of the CDR3 is TGCAGTGCTAGAGACCAGGGATCATGGGAGCAGTACTTC.

This clonotype was detected a few times. The chain combines TRBV11-2 with TRBJ2-4; TRBD2 matches at 7 bases. V shed 5 bases, J shed 1 base, and the junction held 11 bases outside the gene matches. Germline CDR1 reads SGHAT; CDR2 reads FQNNGV. CDR3 length: 17 residues. The CDR3 DNA sequence: TGTGCCAGCAGCCAAGATGGGAGGGTCTCGGCCAAAAACATTCAGTACTTC. Residues: CASSQDGRVSAKNIQYF.

This clonotype was detected many times. CDR3 nucleotide sequence: TGCGCCAGCAGCTTGACTAGCGGGAATTACGAGCAGTACTTC. It translates to CASSLTSGNYEQYF. V is TRBV5-1 and J is TRBJ2-7; 10 bases match TRBD2. J lost 4 bases, V lost 1 base, and 2 bases had no gene match. Germline V CDR1 and CDR2: SGHRS, YFSETQ. The length of the CDR3 is 14 residues.

A word on this clonotype: It is likely a read error, because the conserved phenylalanine at the end of the CDR3 is missing. This chain connects TRBV7-8 to TRBJ1-5; D may be TRBD1 (5 bases). Trimming shortened V by 6 bases and J by 1 base, and 7 bases separated the two germline ends. This CDR3 is built from 13 residues. Germline values: CDR1 SGHVS, CDR2 FQNEAQ. This CDR3 is CASRRDSNQPQHL. CDR3 in DNA: TGTGCCAGCAGACGGGACAGCAATCAGCCCCAGCATTTG.

In this sample, this clonotype turned up many times. CDR3 sequence: CASSSAGGGSTWIAGNTIYF. The CDR3 region has the DNA TGTGCCAGCAGTTCAGCGGGAGGGGGGAGTACTTGGATCGCTGGAAACACCATATATTTT. The rearrangement joins TRBV28 to TRBJ1-3, with a possible D match to TRBD1 (6 bases). This CDR3 comprises 20 residues. Trimming stripped 4 bases from V and 2 bases from J, with 27 bases between. Germline loops: CDR1 MDHEN, CDR2 SYDVKM.

This clonotype was detected a few times. The chain joins TRBV19 to TRBJ1-5, with D uncertain. CDR1 and CDR2 from the germline V gene are LNHDA and SQIVND (reference sequence). This CDR3 is built from 15 residues. The V gene lost 4 bases and the J gene lost 2 bases, with 12 bases spanning the gap. CDR3 residues: CASSRTHQGNQPQHF. CDR3 nucleotides: TGTGCCAGTAGTAGGACCCACCAGGGCAATCAGCCCCAGCATTTT. Drawing the rest from reference TRBV19 and TRBJ1-5, the complete variable domain is DGGITQSPKYLFRKEGQNVTLSCEQNLNHDAMYWYRQDPGQGLRLIYYSQIVNDFQKGDIAEGYSVSREKKESFPLTVTSAQKNPTAFYLCASSRTHQGNQPQHFGDGTRLSIL.

At least ten counts were recorded for this clonotype. The CDR3 coding sequence is TGTGCCACCAGTGACCTCGGATCTGGGGCCAACGTCCTGACTTTC. It encodes CATSDLGSGANVLTF. The chain couples TRBV24-1 to TRBJ2-6; D ambiguous. CDR3 length: 15 residues. Trimming removed 4 bases from V and 1 base from J, with 7 bases in between. CDR1 KGHDR and CDR2 SFDVKD come from the germline V gene.

This clonotype was recorded many times. V usage is TRBV27 and J usage is TRBJ1-1; D might be TRBD1 (5 bases). Trimming cost V 3 bases and J 4 bases, with 15 bases left between them. Germline CDR1 and CDR2: MNHEY and SMNVEV (reference sequence). CDR3 size: 15 residues. CDR3 amino acids: CASSFQGPPTTEAFF. CDR3 nucleotide sequence: TGTGCCAGCAGTTTTCAGGGACCGCCGACCACTGAAGCTTTCTTT.

This clonotype showed up many times. The V and J genes are TRBV20-1 and TRBJ1-2; 7 positions match TRBD1. The germline V gene has CDR1 DFQATT and CDR2 SNEGSKA (reference sequence). After removal of 2 bases from V and 0 bases from J, the junction contained 6 bases not matched to a gene. The CDR3 covers 15 residues. The CDR3 spells CSARNPGTANYGYTF. The DNA of the CDR3 is TGCAGTGCTAGAAATCCCGGGACAGCTAACTATGGCTACACCTTC.

Of note for this clonotype: A read error may be the cause here, since a much bigger clone is one base away. This chain joins TRBV20-1 and TRBJ2-7; possibly TRBD2 for D (6 bases). The CDR3 is 15 amino acids. Between the trimmed V and J ends, which lost 5 bases and 2 bases, there was a span of 19 bases. CDR1 and CDR2 from the germline V gene are DFQATT and SNEGSKA (reference sequence). The CDR3 sequence: CSAGDRTIGTYEQYF. The CDR3 DNA sequence: TGCAGTGCTGGGGATCGGACTATCGGAACCTACGAGCAGTACTTC.

The chain recombines TRBV5-1 with TRBJ2-7; 13 positions agree with TRBD2. Germline values: CDR1 SGHRS, CDR2 YFSETQ. This CDR3 is built from 17 residues. The junction had 6 bases not matched to a gene; V was cut back by 3 bases and J by 0 bases. The CDR3 reads CASSSGLAGWSSYEQYF. CDR3 nucleotides: TGCGCCAGCAGCTCGGGACTAGCGGGGTGGAGCTCCTACGAGCAGTACTTC.

Many counts were recorded for this clonotype. V is TRBV6-1 and J is TRBJ2-5; 7 bases are a match to TRBD1. Germline V gives CDR1 MNHNS, CDR2 SASEGT. V was pared by 6 bases and J by 0 bases, with 7 bases of the junction left unmatched. This CDR3 contains 15 residues. This CDR3 is CASRWTGAHQETQYF. Here the CDR3 DNA reads TGTGCCAGCAGATGGACAGGAGCCCACCAAGAGACCCAGTACTTC.